This T cell receptor (beta chain) derives from a study of graft-versus-host responses after intestinal transplantation (dated by TCRdb to about 2021). With respect to the entire study: The transplants that recipients got were multivisceral, liver-intestinal, or isolated intestinal. Every recipient was given anti-thymocyte globulin induction, followed by about three years of maintenance tacrolimus and steroids. After intestinal transplantation, graft-versus-host and host-versus-graft alloreactive T cell clones were followed in the graft, circulation and bone marrow using bulk TCR-beta CDR3 sequencing. Alloreactive clones were identified by sequencing pre-transplant mixed lymphocyte reaction products and comparing them with unstimulated pre-transplant donor and recipient T cells. The cohort enrolled 20 to 25 intestinal transplant recipients, one of whom was a retransplant, and a few patients without pretransplant specimens were excluded. Donor T cell macrochimerism was defined as a peak of at least 4% donor T cells among recipient peripheral blood mononuclear cells. Rather than being sequenced by the commercial service, samples from a few later patients were sequenced in-house on an Illumina MiSeq and processed with MiXCR. Study-wide conclusions, independent of this receptor: Early after transplant, peak levels of circulating GvH clones were found to be associated with declines in HvG clones. In the allografts of patients with donor T cell macrochimerism, GvH to HvG T cell clonal ratios were high. GvH clones were detected in recipient bone marrow, and some of these GvH clones were observed earlier in ileal mucosa or blood, consistent with an intestinal mucosal origin. Conclusions were limited by the relatively low number and heterogeneity of intestinal transplant patients.

Reading from cysteine to phenylalanine, the CDR3 counts 11 amino acids. Only the CDR3 portion is preserved as DNA: 33 bases, with reading frame beginning at the first base. A distance of 2 bases separates the germline ends of V and J, which lose 4 bases and 1 base respectively. Per the germline V gene, SGHRS is the CDR1 and YFSETQ is the CDR2. Concerning this clone: Its binding antigen is unknown. The sample holds no much larger clone one base away, and base qualities are not on file.

The library relied on the immunoSEQ multiplex PCR assay. For most patients, genomic DNA was isolated with the Qiagen DNeasy Blood and Tissue Kit and sent frozen to Adaptive Biotechnologies for TCR sequencing. For most patients, genomic DNA was subjected to high-throughput TCR-beta CDR3 sequencing by Adaptive Biotechnologies. The published analysis was carried out like this. Adaptive's ImmunoSEQ software was the source of the TCR sequencing data for 18 patients, while three other patients were processed with MiXCR and VDJtools. CD4 versus CD8 sorting errors were corrected by removing sequences found in both subsets at a frequency ratio below 5:1. Because the origin of CDR3 nucleotide sequences shared between donor and recipient could not be assigned, those sequences were removed. At least 2-fold expansion over unstimulated cells and a minimum CFSE-low frequency of 0.002% (template counts) or 0.001% (read counts) were required for clones to be classified as alloreactive. A clone was considered mappable if detected in the sequenced pre-transplant spleen, lymph node, or MLR CFSE-low populations of the donor or recipient. Cumulative frequency of alloreactive clones was calculated as a percentage of all sequences weighted by copy number. In TCRdb, the immuneACCESS table is reduced to in-frame sequences with V and J assigned. These tables do not hold every clone; where another copy was compared, an unresolved V gene accounts for under half, and the others remain unexplained. V and J calls and clone size come straight from that table; D and trimming were deduced from the DNA. For this sample the table gives about 88,000 clones, of which approximately 90% were detected only once. The ten most abundant clones make up less than 0.45% of the sample.

In the paper's terms, the time point label means: cells obtained before transplantation from donor or recipient. CD3+CD4+ and CD3+CD8+ populations were FACS-sorted from unstimulated pre-transplant donor and recipient cells taken from spleen or lymph nodes. Recombination connected TRBV5-1 to TRBJ2-5, with no confident D gene call. This TCR derives from a human donor who was the organ donor for an intestinal transplant. This specimen was unstimulated CD4+ T cells sorted from spleen or lymph node cells, taken before transplant. The CDR3 is CASSRQETQYF. The DNA sequence is given as TGCGCCAGCAGCCGCCAAGAGACCCAGTACTTC.